One and the same sample provided the 28 T cell receptor beta chains below, sequenced in a study of cytomegalovirus exposure and HLA in healthy donors. TCRdb's copy holds only in-frame clones and misses some; the assay was immunoSEQ multiplex PCR. The sample has a few hundred thousand clones; 90% are singletons. The sequenced sample was PBMCs. The receptors shown here come from a woman in her 30s in good health and CMV-seronegative.

A single count supports this clone. The chain is built from TRBV29-1 and TRBJ1-1, with D tentatively TRBD1 (5 bases). Trimming cost V 5 bases and J 4 bases, with 8 bases left between them. CDR1 is SQVTM, CDR2 ANQGSEA, per germline. The CDR3 runs to 11 residues. The CDR3 nucleotides are TGCAGCGTTTTGGGGGGCACTGAAGCTTTCTTT. This translates into CSVLGGTEAFF.

The J gene is TRBJ2-1, the V gene TRBV6-5; D is uncertain. The CDR3 sequence is 16 residues long. V shed 0 bases and J shed 0 bases, with 9 bases lying between them. Germline CDR1 MNHEY, CDR2 SVGAGI. CDR3 amino acids: CASSYSGGSSYNEQFF. The DNA for the CDR3 is TGTGCCAGCAGTTACTCGGGCGGAAGCTCCTACAATGAGCAGTTCTTC.

This chain links TRBV7-3 with TRBJ2-2; D is perhaps TRBD1 or TRBD2 (5 bases each). Trimming shortened V by 5 bases and J by 7 bases, and 20 bases separated the two germline ends. The CDR3 extends over 16 amino acids. CDR1 is SGHTA and CDR2 is FQGTGA in the germline V gene. The CDR3 nucleotides are TGTGCCAGCAGCCCCGCCCCTAAGGGGAGTCGCGGGGAGCTGTTTTTT. Protein product: CASSPAPKGSRGELFF. The full variable domain, rest sourced from reference TRBV7-3 and TRBJ2-2, is GAGVSQTPSNKVTEKGKYVELRCDPISGHTALYWYRQSLGQGPEFLIYFQGTGAADDSGLPNDRFFAVRPEGSVSTLKIQRTERGDSAVYLCASSPAPKGSRGELFFGEGSRLTVL.

The chain uses TRBV28 and TRBJ1-4; 7 bases agree with TRBD1. Germline CDR1 MDHEN, CDR2 SYDVKM. This CDR3 spans 12 amino acids. V lost 6 bases, J lost 8 bases, and 3 bases stayed unmatched. The CDR3 coding sequence is TGTGCCAGCAGACAGACAGGGGAAAAACTGTTTTTT. This codes for CASRQTGEKLFF.

The chain combines TRBV6-6 with TRBJ1-1, with D perhaps TRBD1 (5 bases). Looked up from germline, CDR1 is MNHNY and CDR2 is SVGAGI (reference sequence). V was pared by 2 bases and J by 1 base, with 11 bases between. This CDR3 has 15 residues. Here the CDR3 DNA reads TGTGCCAGCAGTTACCCGGGACGGTGGAACACTGAAGCTTTCTTT. It translates to CASSYPGRWNTEAFF.

The chain joins TRBV10-2 to TRBJ2-7; 8 bases line up with TRBD2. Germline V gene data show CDR1 as WSHSY and CDR2 as SAAADI. V gave up 2 bases and J gave up 6 bases; unmatched junction bases: 9. The CDR3 extends over 15 amino acids. The CDR3 loop is CASSESGGPRSEQYF. The CDR3, as DNA: TGCGCCAGCAGTGAGAGCGGGGGCCCCCGAAGCGAGCAGTACTTC.

The CDR3: CASSDLTAPYNEQFF. In DNA form, the CDR3 reads TGTGCCAGCAGCGACTTGACAGCACCGTACAATGAGCAGTTCTTC. V is TRBV9 and J is TRBJ2-1; D is possibly TRBD1 (5 bases). The CDR3 sequence is 15 residues long. Per germline, CDR1 SGDLS and CDR2 YYNGEE. Trimming pared 3 bases from V and 4 bases from J, leaving 14 bases between.

The J gene is TRBJ2-3, the V gene TRBV6-6; 13 bases match TRBD2. J was trimmed by 3 bases and V by 6 bases; bases with no gene match: 3. The length of the CDR3 is 15 residues. Germline loops: CDR1 MNHNY, CDR2 SVGAGI (reference sequence). CDR3 residues: CASSRTSGRTDTQYF. The CDR3 coding sequence is TGTGCCAGCAGCCGGACTAGCGGGAGAACAGATACGCAGTATTTT.

This clone was picked up one time. The rearrangement links TRBV5-1 to TRBJ2-5; D might be TRBD2 (5 bases). Germline V gives CDR1 SGHRS, CDR2 YFSETQ. With 4 bases removed from V and 0 bases from J, the gap between germline ends came to 19 bases. The CDR3 covers 17 residues. The CDR3 DNA is TGCGCCAGCAGCAGATTCTCTGGCGGGTCCAACCAAGAGACCCAGTACTTC. Translated: CASSRFSGGSNQETQYF.

V usage is TRBV11-2 and J usage is TRBJ1-2; 8 bases fit TRBD1. V trimming: 8 bases; J trimming: 0 bases; junction bases outside the gene matches: 17. Germline assignment: CDR1 SGHAT and CDR2 FQNNGV. The CDR3 consists of 18 residues. CDR3 residues: CASRTYRDRRTPNYGYTF. CDR3 in DNA: TGTGCCAGCCGAACTTACCGGGACAGGCGAACTCCTAACTATGGCTACACCTTC.

This sequence joins TRBV5-4 and TRBJ1-2; D is ambiguous. Germline CDR1 and CDR2: SGHNT and YYREEE (reference sequence). V lost 4 bases and J 6 bases, leaving 10 bases between the germline ends. This CDR3 has 12 residues. CDR3 residues: CASSLRTDGYTF. The CDR3 DNA sequence: TGTGCCAGCAGCCTCCGGACGGATGGCTACACCTTC.

The chain uses TRBV19 and TRBJ1-4; D is ambiguous. CDR1 LNHDA and CDR2 SQIVND come from the germline V gene (reference sequence). The V end lost 9 bases, the J end lost 4 bases, and 12 bases lay between the germline ends. The CDR3 is made up of 13 amino acids. CDR3 sequence reads: CASTQPGNEKLFF. The CDR3 DNA reads as TGTGCCAGCACCCAACCTGGTAATGAAAAACTGTTTTTT.

The rearrangement joins TRBV10-3 to TRBJ2-7; no clear D gene. V dropped 7 bases and J dropped 1 base, with 11 bases sitting between them. The CDR3 contains 13 residues. In germline, CDR1 is ENHRY, CDR2 SYGVKD. The CDR3 here is CAIKSSESYEQYF. DNA for the CDR3: TGTGCCATCAAATCCTCAGAGTCCTACGAGCAGTACTTC.

About this clone itself: Other DNA sequences in the sample encode the same CDR3. The gene calls are TRBV9 and TRBJ2-7; TRBD2 aligns across 8 bases. Germline loops: CDR1 SGDLS, CDR2 YYNGEE. V shed 3 bases, J shed 2 bases, and the junction held 4 bases outside the gene matches. There are 14 residues in the CDR3. The CDR3 spells CASSAAGATYEQYF. The CDR3 DNA reads TGTGCCAGCAGCGCAGCGGGAGCTACCTACGAGCAGTACTTC.

This chain joins TRBV25-1 and TRBJ2-7, with 7 bases that match TRBD1. The CDR3 has 14 residues. Germline CDR1 and CDR2: MGHDK and SYGVNS. Trimming removed 3 bases from V and 2 bases from J; junction bases left unmatched: 4. DNA for the CDR3: TGTGCCAGCAGTGAGACAGGGCGCACCTACGAGCAGTACTTC. Its translation: CASSETGRTYEQYF.

This clone appeared a few times. The chain uses TRBV2 and TRBJ1-5; D may be TRBD1 (5 bases). The CDR3 is made up of 12 amino acids. The germline V gene encodes CDR1 SNHLY and CDR2 FYNNEI. Trimming cost V 9 bases and J 3 bases, with 9 bases left between them. Here the CDR3 DNA reads TGTGCCAGTACAGGAAACAATCAGCCCCAGCATTTT. This gives the protein CASTGNNQPQHF.

The chain recombines TRBV2 with TRBJ2-7; D is ambiguous. V was cut by 2 bases and J by 6 bases, with 5 bases left in between. The CDR3 runs 11 residues. Germline CDR1 SNHLY, CDR2 FYNNEI. The CDR3, as DNA: TGTGCCAGCAGTGAATATCTCGAGCAGTACTTC. It translates to CASSEYLEQYF.

This clone was detected once. This chain connects TRBV4-1 to TRBJ2-1; no reliable D call. Trimming pared 0 bases from V and 7 bases from J, leaving 10 bases between. Germline assignment: CDR1 MGHRA and CDR2 YSYEKL. CDR3 size: 14 residues. The CDR3 DNA follows: TGCGCCAGCAGCCAAGAACAAAACATGAATGAGCAGTTCTTC. This codes for CASSQEQNMNEQFF.

This chain joins TRBV7-7 and TRBJ2-5, with D tentatively TRBD1 or TRBD2 (6 bases each). V was pared by 5 bases and J by 6 bases, with 13 bases between. This CDR3 comprises 13 residues. CDR1 and CDR2 (germline): SSHAT, FNYEAQ (reference sequence). The CDR3 loop reads CASSQGTAKTQYF. The CDR3 nucleotides read TGTGCCAGCAGCCAGGGGACTGCGAAGACCCAGTACTTC.

This chain joins TRBV28 and TRBJ2-5; D remains ambiguous. V lost 8 bases and J 4 bases, leaving 11 bases between the germline ends. The CDR3 is 12 residues long. CDR1 and CDR2 from the germline V gene are MDHEN and SYDVKM. CDR3 in amino acids: CASSVSLETQYF. In nucleotides, the CDR3 is TGTGCCAGCTCAGTATCGCTAGAGACCCAGTACTTC.

J is TRBJ1-2 and V is TRBV2; 7 bases agree with TRBD1. The CDR3 totals 17 residues. Per the germline V gene, CDR1 is SNHLY and CDR2 is FYNNEI. After removal of 6 bases from V and 0 bases from J, the junction contained 13 bases not matched to a gene. The CDR3 DNA reads TGTGCCAGCAGAAACCCTAGGGGGACAGAACCTAACTATGGCTACACCTTC. Its protein is CASRNPRGTEPNYGYTF.

This clone was observed a handful of times. The chain has TRBV28 and TRBJ1-2; 8 positions agree with TRBD1. CDR1 and CDR2 (germline): MDHEN, SYDVKM. J was trimmed by 1 base and V by 1 base; bases with no gene match: 2. CDR3 length: 15 amino acids. DNA for the CDR3: TGTGCCAGCAGTTTATCGACAGGGGTTAACTATGGCTACACCTTC. Translating it yields CASSLSTGVNYGYTF.

The chain recombines TRBV29-1 with TRBJ2-5, with TRBD1 identical over 7 bases. V lost 5 bases to trimming and J lost 5 bases; unmatched junction nucleotides: 8. The length of the CDR3 is 13 residues. Germline CDR1 reads SQVTM; CDR2 reads ANQGSEA. CDR3 in amino acids: CSVFQGVGETQYF. In DNA form, the CDR3 reads TGCAGCGTTTTTCAGGGGGTCGGGGAGACCCAGTACTTC.

This chain connects TRBV6-5 to TRBJ1-2; D unresolved. The germline V gene has CDR1 MNHEY and CDR2 SVGAGI. The CDR3 sequence is 12 residues long. V dropped 5 bases and J dropped 7 bases, with 11 bases sitting between them. CDR3 DNA: TGTGCCAGCAGTCAAGGAGGGAGTGGCTACACCTTC. This encodes CASSQGGSGYTF.

V is TRBV27 and J is TRBJ2-3; D not certain. Per the germline V gene, CDR1 is MNHEY and CDR2 is SMNVEV (reference sequence). The V gene lost 2 bases and the J gene lost 5 bases, with 11 bases spanning the gap. The CDR3 runs to 14 residues. This CDR3 reads CASSLSLVGDTQYF. As DNA, the CDR3 is TGTGCCAGCAGTTTAAGCCTGGTTGGAGATACGCAGTATTTT.

In regard to this clone: At one boundary the junction diverges from the germline segment, which might be a read error. The chain employs TRBV7-9 and TRBJ1-2; 8 nucleotides match TRBD1. Germline CDR1 SEHNR, CDR2 FQNEAQ (reference sequence). The length of the CDR3 is 16 residues. CDR3 region: CASSLGPRGQGYGYTF. Written as DNA, the CDR3 is TGTGCCAGCAGCTTAGGGCCCAGGGGGCAGGGCTATGGCTACACTTTC.

J is TRBJ2-7 and V is TRBV2; the D is unclear. The V gene lost 3 bases and the J gene lost 7 bases, with 13 bases spanning the gap. This CDR3 has 13 residues. Germline assignment: CDR1 SNHLY and CDR2 FYNNEI. CDR3 nucleotides: TGTGCCAGCAGTGAGTTACTCCTGGTGGAGCAGTACTTC. It translates to CASSELLLVEQYF.

The chain links TRBV7-6 to TRBJ2-7, with 9 nucleotides matching TRBD1. The CDR3 extends over 15 amino acids. Losses at the gene ends were 5 bases for V and 4 bases for J; bases not matched to a gene: 9. CDR1 is SGHVS and CDR2 is FNYEAQ in the germline V gene. This CDR3 reads CASSPGGDRAYEQYF. In DNA, the CDR3 is TGTGCCAGCAGCCCCGGCGGGGACAGGGCGTACGAGCAGTACTTC.